The 25 T cell receptor beta chains in this list originate from one sample, sequenced in a study of T cells after yellow fever vaccination. MiXCR, applied by TCRdb to the 5' RACE reads, yields one record per CDR3 protein. The data show hundreds of thousands of distinct CDR3 sequences, roughly 8.7% seen once. The sequenced sample was PBMCs, obtained on the day of the first yellow fever vaccination. The source is a young man who received the YFV17D yellow fever vaccine.

The chain links TRBV6-5 to TRBJ2-6; D is ambiguous. Germline CDR1 and CDR2: MNHEY and SVGAGI. The V and J ends lost 0 bases and 0 bases respectively, with 9 bases between them. The CDR3 contains 17 residues. CDR3 loop: CASSYSIHISGANVLTF. The CDR3 DNA is TGTGCCAGCAGTTACTCGATTCATATCTCTGGGGCCAACGTCCTGACTTTC.

This chain joins TRBV27 and TRBJ2-7; the D gene is possibly TRBD1 (6 bases). Germline-derived CDR1 and CDR2 are MNHEY and SMNVEV (reference sequence). Trimming pared 5 bases from V and 6 bases from J, leaving 8 bases between. The CDR3 sequence is 11 residues long. For the CDR3, the DNA is TGTGCCAGCAGTCAACAGGGCGAGCAGTACTTC. Translated: CASSQQGEQYF.

A few counts support this clonotype. The genes are TRBV12-3 or TRBV12-4 and TRBJ2-2; 7 bases match TRBD2. V was pared by 2 bases and J by 0 bases, with 9 bases of the junction left unmatched. The CDR3 length is 18 residues. As DNA, the CDR3 is TGTGCCAGCAGTTTATATGGCTGGGAGGGCACGAACACCGGGGAGCTGTTTTTT. Translated: CASSLYGWEGTNTGELFF.

J is TRBJ2-1 and V is TRBV19, with 10 bases aligning to TRBD2. This CDR3 spans 18 amino acids. Trimming cost V 2 bases and J 3 bases; bases outside gene matches: 10. CDR1 and CDR2 from the germline V gene are LNHDA and SQIVND (reference sequence). The CDR3, as DNA: TGTGCCAGTAGTATAATTGGGGCGACTAGCGGGTTCTACAATGAGCAGTTCTTC. Its translation is CASSIIGATSGFYNEQFF. Based on the CDR3 plus reference TRBV19 and TRBJ2-1, the full variable domain is DGGITQSPKYLFRKEGQNVTLSCEQNLNHDAMYWYRQDPGQGLRLIYYSQIVNDFQKGDIAEGYSVSREKKESFPLTVTSAQKNPTAFYLCASSIIGATSGFYNEQFFGPGTRLTVL.

This chain connects TRBV5-1 to TRBJ1-5; maybe TRBD1 (6 bases). Trimming removed 4 bases from V and 4 bases from J, with 12 bases in between. Germline lookup yields CDR1 SGHRS and CDR2 YFSETQ. The CDR3 contains 14 residues. Here the CDR3 DNA reads TGCGCCAGCAGCCCCGACAGGACAAATCAGCCCCAGCATTTT. It is translated as CASSPDRTNQPQHF.

This clonotype was detected only a few times. The rearrangement joins TRBV20-1 to TRBJ1-5, with unresolved D. With 6 bases removed from V and 0 bases from J, the gap between germline ends came to 12 bases. The CDR3 loop spans 14 amino acids. From germline, CDR1 is DFQATT and CDR2 SNEGSKA (reference sequence). The CDR3 is CSARTGLSNQPQHF. For the CDR3, the DNA is TGCAGTGCCCGGACCGGCCTTAGCAATCAGCCCCAGCATTTT.

The rearrangement joins TRBV5-6 to TRBJ1-2; 7 bases fit TRBD1. Germline V gene data show CDR1 as SGHDT and CDR2 as YYEEEE. Trimming removed 4 bases from V and 8 bases from J; junction bases left unmatched: 8. The length of the CDR3 is 13 residues. Here the CDR3 DNA reads TGTGCCAGCAGCGTACAGGGGTTAGGGGGCTACACCTTC. Translating it yields CASSVQGLGGYTF.

The V call is TRBV4-3, the J call TRBJ1-4; D unresolved. Germline CDR1 is LGHNA and CDR2 is YSLEER. The CDR3 is 15 residues long. The V and J ends lost 0 bases and 8 bases respectively, with 13 bases between them. The CDR3 DNA reads as TGCGCCAGCAGCCAAGAGGTCCGGAGTTGGGAAAAACTGTTTTTT. Translating gives CASSQEVRSWEKLFF.

This rearrangement joins TRBV9 to TRBJ1-3; 11 nucleotides match TRBD1. V trimming: 4 bases; J trimming: 5 bases; junction bases outside the gene matches: 14. The CDR3 covers 18 residues. CDR1 and CDR2 from the germline V gene are SGDLS and YYNGEE. The CDR3 bases are TGTGCCAGCAGCCCCTCCGGACAGGGGGCGCGGAGTAGAAACACCATATATTTT. Amino acids: CASSPSGQGARSRNTIYF.

This clonotype was observed a few times. The rearrangement links TRBV28 to TRBJ2-7; 7 nucleotides match TRBD1. This CDR3 has 17 residues. CDR1 and CDR2 from the germline V gene are MDHEN and SYDVKM. V shed 2 bases and J 4 bases; nucleotides not matched to a gene: 14. CDR3 residues: CASSLPQDRKKGYEQYV. The CDR3 nucleotides are TGTGCCAGCAGTTTACCCCAGGACAGGAAAAAGGGGTACGAGCAGTACGTC.

V and J are TRBV20-1 and TRBJ2-3; the D is unclear. CDR3 length equals 13 residues. The V gene's germline CDR1 is DFQATT and CDR2 SNEGSKA (reference sequence). V lost 0 bases and J 3 bases, leaving 7 bases between the germline ends. The DNA for the CDR3 is TGCAGTGCTAGAGATTTTGTAACAGATACGCAGTATTTT. It codes for CSARDFVTDTQYF.

This clonotype was observed a handful of times. V is TRBV4-2 and J is TRBJ2-3, with 7 bases aligning to TRBD1. The CDR3 extends over 17 amino acids. Germline trimming cut 0 bases from V and 6 bases from J; bases unmatched to any gene: 12. Germline V gene data show CDR1 as LGHNA and CDR2 as YNFKEQ. The CDR3 DNA sequence: TGTGCCAGCAGCCAAGATCCGACGGGCAGGGGGACGGATACGCAGTATTTT. This gives the protein CASSQDPTGRGTDTQYF.

This clonotype was picked up a small number of times. The V gene is TRBV5-4, the J gene TRBJ1-1; 7 bases agree with TRBD1. This CDR3 comprises 12 residues. Unmatched junction bases numbered 1, after V lost 0 bases and J lost 8 bases. CDR1 SGHNT and CDR2 YYREEE come from the germline V gene (reference sequence). The CDR3 loop is CASSLEDREAFF. The CDR3 nucleotides read TGTGCCAGCAGCTTGGAGGACAGGGAAGCTTTCTTT.

The chain has TRBV6-5 and TRBJ1-4; 8 nucleotides line up with TRBD1. The CDR3 runs 17 residues. The junction had 9 bases not matched to a gene; V was cut back by 5 bases and J by 1 base. Germline CDR1 MNHEY, CDR2 SVGAGI. CDR3 residues: CASSTLDRGVTNEKLFF. CDR3 nucleotide sequence: TGTGCCAGCAGTACACTCGACAGGGGAGTAACTAATGAAAAACTGTTTTTT.

This clonotype was seen at least ten times. The genes are TRBV7-3 and TRBJ2-1; D perhaps matches TRBD2 (7 bases). The V gene lost 5 bases and the J gene lost 7 bases, with 15 bases spanning the gap. Germline V gene sequence: CDR1 SGHTA, CDR2 FQGTGA. The CDR3 is made up of 14 amino acids. The CDR3, as DNA: TGTGCCAGCAGCCCTGGGGGGGCTAATAATGAGCAGTTCTTC. This gives the protein CASSPGGANNEQFF. Full variable domain (rest looked up from reference TRBV7-3 and TRBJ2-1): GAGVSQTPSNKVTEKGKYVELRCDPISGHTALYWYRQSLGQGPEFLIYFQGTGAADDSGLPNDRFFAVRPEGSVSTLKIQRTERGDSAVYLCASSPGGANNEQFFGPGTRLTVL.

This clonotype has just a few counts. The chain couples TRBV13 to TRBJ2-3; no clear D. Germline assignment: CDR1 PRHDT and CDR2 FYEKMQ (reference sequence). The CDR3 consists of 16 residues. The germline V and J ends were trimmed by 2 bases and 1 base, with 13 bases remaining between them. CDR3 region: CASSLSSPSGTDTQYF. The DNA of the CDR3 is TGTGCCAGCAGCTTATCATCTCCCTCTGGCACAGATACGCAGTATTTT. Filled out from reference TRBV13 and TRBJ2-3, the complete variable domain reads AAGVIQSPRHLIKEKRETATLKCYPIPRHDTVYWYQQGPGQDPQFLISFYEKMQSDKGSIPDRFSAQQFSDYHSELNMSSLELGDSALYFCASSLSSPSGTDTQYFGPGTRLTVL.

The table lists this clonotype with a few counts. This sequence joins TRBV29-1 and TRBJ2-3; D possibly corresponds to TRBD2 (5 bases). The V end was cut by 6 bases, the J end by 4 bases, with 14 bases between. The CDR3 is 13 amino acids. The V gene's germline CDR1 is SQVTM and CDR2 ANQGSEA. The CDR3 here is CSVIWLAADTQYF. The CDR3 DNA is TGCAGCGTCATATGGCTAGCAGCAGATACGCAGTATTTT.

The chain employs TRBV5-1 and TRBJ1-1; D may be TRBD1 (5 bases). Trimming took 2 bases from V and 1 from J, leaving 15 bases between them. CDR3 length: 16 amino acids. Germline V gene sequence: CDR1 SGHRS, CDR2 YFSETQ. For the CDR3, the DNA is TGCGCCAGCAGCTTAGGGTATGGGGCTTCGAACACTGAAGCTTTCTTT. Protein product: CASSLGYGASNTEAFF.

This clonotype was seen many times. The rearrangement uses TRBV7-9 and TRBJ2-3; no firm D call. The V gene's germline CDR1 is SEHNR and CDR2 FQNEAQ (reference sequence). V was clipped by 4 bases and J by 3 bases, with 11 bases between them. The CDR3 covers 14 residues. Here the CDR3 DNA reads TGTGCCAGCAGCTCCCCAGGCTGGACAGATACGCAGTATTTT. It is translated as CASSSPGWTDTQYF.

This clonotype was picked up a small number of times. The CDR3 loop reads CASSDGLAGWIGELFF. The CDR3 bases are TGTGCCAGCAGCGACGGACTAGCGGGGTGGATCGGGGAGCTGTTTTTT. This chain connects TRBV3-1 to TRBJ2-2; TRBD2 matches 12 bases. This CDR3 spans 16 amino acids. CDR1 is LGHDT and CDR2 is YNNKEL in the germline V gene (reference sequence). J gave up 7 bases and V 5 bases, and 8 bases lay outside the gene matches.

This clonotype has at least ten counts. V gene TRBV7-2 combines with J gene TRBJ2-3; 9 nucleotides align to TRBD1. The CDR3 is 13 residues long. Trimming took 3 bases from V and 8 from J; bases not matched to a gene: 3. Per germline, CDR1 SGHTA and CDR2 FQGNSA. In DNA form, the CDR3 reads TGTGCCAGCAGCTTCACGACAGGGGGTACGCAGTATTTT. Its protein is CASSFTTGGTQYF.

The V gene is TRBV20-1, the J gene TRBJ2-7; TRBD2 agrees at 11 bases. In germline, CDR1 is DFQATT, CDR2 SNEGSKA (reference sequence). Trimming took 4 bases from V and 2 from J; bases not matched to a gene: 10. CDR3 length equals 16 residues. CDR3 coding DNA: TGCAGTGCTAAGGCTAGCGGGGGGCTCTTAACCTACGAGCAGTACGTC. It codes for CSAKASGGLLTYEQYV.

This clonotype came up a few times. This chain uses TRBV24-1 with TRBJ2-2; D gene unclear. The CDR3 is 13 amino acids. The germline gives CDR1 KGHDR, CDR2 SFDVKD. V was pared by 2 bases and J by 4 bases, with 4 bases between. DNA of the CDR3: TGTGCCACCAGTGATTCTAGCACCGGGGAGCTGTTTTTT. This translates into CATSDSSTGELFF.

This clonotype has just a few counts. This chain uses TRBV11-2 with TRBJ2-2; TRBD2 matches at 7 bases. The CDR3 covers 16 residues. J gave up 0 bases and V 5 bases, and 6 bases lay outside the gene matches. Germline loops: CDR1 SGHAT, CDR2 FQNNGV. CDR3: CASSPLRGANTGELFF. The CDR3 DNA is TGTGCCAGCAGCCCGCTCCGGGGGGCGAACACCGGGGAGCTGTTTTTT.

At least ten counts were recorded for this clonotype. The chain recombines TRBV5-1 with TRBJ2-1; the match to TRBD1 covers 8 bases. Germline V gene data show CDR1 as SGHRS and CDR2 as YFSETQ. The junction had 12 bases not matched to a gene; V was cut back by 6 bases and J by 10 bases. The CDR3 has 14 amino acids. The CDR3 loop reads CASIFAPGGEEQFF. The CDR3 DNA follows: TGCGCCAGCATTTTCGCCCCAGGGGGCGAGGAGCAGTTCTTC.